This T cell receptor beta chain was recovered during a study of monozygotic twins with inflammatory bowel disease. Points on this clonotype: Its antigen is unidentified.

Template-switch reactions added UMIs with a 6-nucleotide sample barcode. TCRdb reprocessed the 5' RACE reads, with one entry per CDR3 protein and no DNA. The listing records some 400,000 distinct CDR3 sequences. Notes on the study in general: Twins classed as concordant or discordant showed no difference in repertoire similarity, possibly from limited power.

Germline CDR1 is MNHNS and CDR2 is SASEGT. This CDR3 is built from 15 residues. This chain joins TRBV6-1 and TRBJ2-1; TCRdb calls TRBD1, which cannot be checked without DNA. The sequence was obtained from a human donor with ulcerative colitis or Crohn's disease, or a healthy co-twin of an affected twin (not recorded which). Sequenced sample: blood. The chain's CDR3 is CASRGDTSSYNEQFF.